This T cell receptor beta chain originates from a study of blood T cell repertoires in COVID-19. Using immunoSEQ multiplex PCR, the repertoire was profiled, and TCRdb retains in-frame clones only, with some absent. The data hold 200,000 to 300,000 clones, with just under 90% observed a single time. Germline CDR1 is SGHAT and CDR2 is FQNNGV. This CDR3 comprises 16 residues. Trimming pared 0 bases from V and 7 bases from J, leaving 17 bases between. The sequence derives from a woman in her thirties with acute COVID-19. The specimen was PBMCs or T cells enriched from blood (not recorded which). This chain connects TRBV11-2 to TRBJ2-3; D might be TRBD2 (7 bases). The CDR3 reads CASSLDRAGAPHTQYF. The CDR3 bases are TGTGCCAGCAGCTTAGATCGCGCGGGGGCCCCTCATACGCAGTATTTT.